This T cell receptor beta chain stems from a study of blood T cell repertoires in COVID-19. In the study overall: The United States, Italy and Spain were the sources of the acute and convalescent COVID-19 samples. From T cells, B-cell-depleted T cells, or PBMCs came the material, which was cDNA or gDNA.

Original analysis: Scientists estimated how many nucleated cells there were by amplifying reference gene primers. Using immunoSEQ multiplex PCR, the repertoire was profiled, and TCRdb retains in-frame clones only, with some absent. The DNA gave D and trimming, while V, J and clone size come from that table. This sample has roughly 50,000 clones, with around 84% found just once. Germline CDR1 is SGHAT and CDR2 is FQDESV (reference sequence). Trimming pared 4 bases from V and 3 bases from J, leaving 12 bases between. This CDR3 comprises 14 residues. The sequence was collected from an elderly woman with acute or convalescent COVID-19. The rearrangement links TRBV11-1 to TRBJ1-2; TRBD1 might be the D (5 bases). The sample was peripheral blood. CDR3 sequence (DNA): TGTGCCAGCAGCTCGCTCTCGGGGGACTATGGCTACACCTTC. Protein product: CASSSLSGDYGYTF.